The clone carrying this T cell receptor (beta chain) was counted at least ten times. Its antigen is not known. The data derive from a study of neurological immune-mediated disorders. Study context: There were about 35 multiple sclerosis patients. Of these, approximately 31 had relapsing-remitting MS and 3 had secondary progressive MS.

The cDNA was synthesized by means of template-switch 5'RACE, which was carried out with 10-nucleotide random UMIs. The output of every sequencing run exceeded 190 million TCR-beta sequences, derived from 15-18 subjects. TCRdb independently ran MiXCR on the 5' RACE reads; one entry per CDR3 protein. This table has fewer than 75,000 distinct CDR3 sequences, 3% to 4% appearing once. Study observations and caveats: On phylogenetic grouping, the repertoires of 18 of 34 multiple sclerosis patients fell within one related-CDR3 cluster, constituting a possible signature.

The ends lost 1 base at V and 1 base at J; junction bases unmatched: 1. CDR1 and CDR2 (germline): SGHVS, FQNEAQ. The CDR3 loop spans 15 amino acids. The sequencing input was PBMCs. The genes are TRBV7-8 and TRBJ2-3; TRBD1 aligns across 8 bases. This clonotype originated in a man aged 40-49 years with multiple sclerosis. The CDR3 spells CASSLGRGRTDTQYF. The CDR3 DNA is TGTGCCAGCAGCTTAGGCAGGGGGCGCACAGATACGCAGTATTTT.